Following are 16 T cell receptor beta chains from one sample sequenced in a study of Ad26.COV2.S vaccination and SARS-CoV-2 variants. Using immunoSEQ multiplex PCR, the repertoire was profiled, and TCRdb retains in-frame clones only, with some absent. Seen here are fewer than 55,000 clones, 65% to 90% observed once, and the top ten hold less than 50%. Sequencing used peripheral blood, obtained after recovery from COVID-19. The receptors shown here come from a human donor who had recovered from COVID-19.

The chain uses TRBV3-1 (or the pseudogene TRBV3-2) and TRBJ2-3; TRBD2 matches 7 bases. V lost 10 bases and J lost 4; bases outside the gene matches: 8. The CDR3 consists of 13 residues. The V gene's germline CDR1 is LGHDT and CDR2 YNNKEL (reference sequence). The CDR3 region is CATGPGRADTQYF. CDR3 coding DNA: TGTGCCACCGGCCCTGGGAGGGCAGATACGCAGTATTTT.

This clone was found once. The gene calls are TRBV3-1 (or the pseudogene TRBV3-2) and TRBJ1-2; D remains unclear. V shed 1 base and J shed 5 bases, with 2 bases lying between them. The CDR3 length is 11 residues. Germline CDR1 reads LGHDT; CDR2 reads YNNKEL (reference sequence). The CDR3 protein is CASSQGYGYTF. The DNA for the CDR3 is TGTGCCAGCAGCCAAGGGTATGGCTACACCTTC.

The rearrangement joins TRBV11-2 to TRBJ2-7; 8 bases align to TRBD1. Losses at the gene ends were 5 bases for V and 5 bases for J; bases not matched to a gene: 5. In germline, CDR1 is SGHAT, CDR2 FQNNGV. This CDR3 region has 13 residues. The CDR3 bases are TGTGCCAGCAGCCTTCCAGGGGGCCACGAGCAGTACTTC. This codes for CASSLPGGHEQYF.

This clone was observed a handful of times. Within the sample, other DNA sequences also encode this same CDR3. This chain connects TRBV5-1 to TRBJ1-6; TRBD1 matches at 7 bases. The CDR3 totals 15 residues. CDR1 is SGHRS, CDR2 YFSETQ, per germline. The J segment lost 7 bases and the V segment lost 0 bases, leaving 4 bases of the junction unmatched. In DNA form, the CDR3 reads TGCGCCAGCAGCTTGGGGACAGGCGACAATTCACCCCTCCACTTT. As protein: CASSLGTGDNSPLHF.

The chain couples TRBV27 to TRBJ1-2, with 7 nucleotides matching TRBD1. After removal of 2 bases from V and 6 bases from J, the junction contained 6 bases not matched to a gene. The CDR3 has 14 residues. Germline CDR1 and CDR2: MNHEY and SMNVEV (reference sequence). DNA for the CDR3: TGTGCCAGCAGTTTACTGAAGGGGGCGAATGGCTACACCTTC. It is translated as CASSLLKGANGYTF.

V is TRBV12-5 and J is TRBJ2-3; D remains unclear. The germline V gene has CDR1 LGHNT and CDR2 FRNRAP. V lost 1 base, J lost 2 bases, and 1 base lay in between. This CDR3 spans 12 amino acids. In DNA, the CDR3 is TGTGCTAGTGGTTTGGACACAGATACGCAGTATTTT. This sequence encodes CASGLDTDTQYF.

The CDR3 here is CASSPDRTSGNTIYF. In DNA form, the CDR3 reads TGTGCCAGCAGTCCTGACAGGACCTCTGGAAACACCATATATTTT. This sequence joins TRBV7-9 and TRBJ1-3; D perhaps matches TRBD1 (6 bases). Germline V CDR1 and CDR2: SEHNR, FQNEAQ (reference sequence). The V gene lost 6 bases and the J gene lost 0 bases, with 12 bases spanning the gap. CDR3 size: 15 residues. Variable domain in full (rest from reference TRBV7-9 and TRBJ1-3): DTGVSQNPRHKITKRGQNVTFRCDPISEHNRLYWYRQTLGQGPEFLTYFQNEAQLEKSRLLSDRFSAERPKGSFSTLEIQRTEQGDSAMYLCASSPDRTSGNTIYFGEGSWLTVV.

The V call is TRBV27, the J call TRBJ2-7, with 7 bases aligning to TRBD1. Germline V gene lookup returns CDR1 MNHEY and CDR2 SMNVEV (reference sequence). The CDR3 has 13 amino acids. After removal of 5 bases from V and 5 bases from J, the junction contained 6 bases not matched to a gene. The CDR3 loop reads CASSHGQEDEQYF. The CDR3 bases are TGTGCCAGCAGTCACGGACAGGAAGACGAGCAGTACTTC.

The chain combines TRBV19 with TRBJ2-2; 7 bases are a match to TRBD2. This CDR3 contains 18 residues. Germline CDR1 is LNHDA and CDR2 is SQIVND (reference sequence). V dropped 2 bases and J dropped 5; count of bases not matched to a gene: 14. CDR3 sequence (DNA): TGTGCCAGTAGTATACCCGGCAGGCGGGGGATAGGTACCGGGGAGCTGTTTTTT. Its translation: CASSIPGRRGIGTGELFF. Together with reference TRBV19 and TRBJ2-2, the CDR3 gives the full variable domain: DGGITQSPKYLFRKEGQNVTLSCEQNLNHDAMYWYRQDPGQGLRLIYYSQIVNDFQKGDIAEGYSVSREKKESFPLTVTSAQKNPTAFYLCASSIPGRRGIGTGELFFGEGSRLTVL.

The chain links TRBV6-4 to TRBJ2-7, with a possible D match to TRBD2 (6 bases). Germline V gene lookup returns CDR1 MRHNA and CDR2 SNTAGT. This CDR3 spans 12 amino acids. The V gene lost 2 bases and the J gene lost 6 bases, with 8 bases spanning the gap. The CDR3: CASSDLGGEQYF. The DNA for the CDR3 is TGTGCCAGCAGTGACCTGGGGGGCGAGCAGTACTTC.

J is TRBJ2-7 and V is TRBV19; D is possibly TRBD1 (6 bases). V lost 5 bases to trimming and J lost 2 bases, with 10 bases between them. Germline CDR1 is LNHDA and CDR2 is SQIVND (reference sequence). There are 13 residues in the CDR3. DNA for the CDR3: TGTGCCAGTAGTCTTGGACAGACCTACGAGCAGTACTTC. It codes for CASSLGQTYEQYF.

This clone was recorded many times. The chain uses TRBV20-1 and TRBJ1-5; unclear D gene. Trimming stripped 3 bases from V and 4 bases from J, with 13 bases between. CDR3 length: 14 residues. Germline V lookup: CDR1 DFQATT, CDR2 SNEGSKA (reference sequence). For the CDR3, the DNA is TGCAGTGCTAGTAGGGCGGGAAGGAATCAGCCCCAGCATTTT. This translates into CSASRAGRNQPQHF.

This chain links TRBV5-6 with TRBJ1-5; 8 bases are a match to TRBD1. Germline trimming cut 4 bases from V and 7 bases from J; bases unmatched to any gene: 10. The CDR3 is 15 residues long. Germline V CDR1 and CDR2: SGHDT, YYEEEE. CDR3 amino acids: CASSTRGQGRQPQHF. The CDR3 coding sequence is TGTGCCAGCAGCACACGCGGACAGGGTCGACAGCCCCAGCATTTT. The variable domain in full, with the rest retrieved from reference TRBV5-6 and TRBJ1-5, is DAGVTQSPTHLIKTRGQQVTLRCSPKSGHDTVSWYQQALGQGPQFIFQYYEEEERQRGNFPDRFSGHQFPNYSSELNVNALLLGDSALYLCASSTRGQGRQPQHFGDGTRLSIL.

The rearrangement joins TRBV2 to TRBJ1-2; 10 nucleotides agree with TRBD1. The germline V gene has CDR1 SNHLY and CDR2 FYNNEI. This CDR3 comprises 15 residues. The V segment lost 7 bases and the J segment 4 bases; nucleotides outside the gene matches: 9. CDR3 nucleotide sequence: TGTGCCAGCACCCCATCGACAGGGGGCTTCTATGGCTACACCTTC. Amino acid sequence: CASTPSTGGFYGYTF.

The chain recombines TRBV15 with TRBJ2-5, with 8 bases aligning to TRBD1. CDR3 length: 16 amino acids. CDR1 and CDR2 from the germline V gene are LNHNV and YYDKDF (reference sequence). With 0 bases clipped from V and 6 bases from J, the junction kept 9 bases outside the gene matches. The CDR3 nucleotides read TGTGCCACCAGCAGAGACAGGCAGGGGGCTGCGAAGACCCAGTACTTC. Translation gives CATSRDRQGAAKTQYF. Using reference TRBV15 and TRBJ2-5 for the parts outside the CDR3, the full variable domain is DAMVIQNPRYQVTQFGKPVTLSCSQTLNHNVMYWYQQKSSQAPKLLFHYYDKDFNNEADTPDNFQSRRPNTSFCFLDIRSPGLGDTAMYLCATSRDRQGAAKTQYFGPGTRLLVL.

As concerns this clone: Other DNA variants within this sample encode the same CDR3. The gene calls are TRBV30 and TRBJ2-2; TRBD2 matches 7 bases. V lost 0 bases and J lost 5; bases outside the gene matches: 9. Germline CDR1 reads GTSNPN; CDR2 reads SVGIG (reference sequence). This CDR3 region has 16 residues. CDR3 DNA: TGTGCCTGGAGTGTTAAGGGGCGGGGAGGGACCGGGGAGCTGTTTTTT. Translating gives CAWSVKGRGGTGELFF.